One and the same sample provided the 21 T cell receptor beta chains below, sequenced in a study of T-cell memory formation after mild COVID-19. One entry per CDR3 protein results from TCRdb running MiXCR on the 5' RACE reads. The sample shows approximately 240,000 distinct CDR3 sequences, 15% to 20% of them seen only once. The sample comprised PBMCs or a T cell subset sorted from them (not recorded which). The origin of the receptors is a man aged 18 to 29 who had mild COVID-19 (a few samples of this study predate the infection). Cell type and time point are not known.

The genes are TRBV28 and TRBJ1-4, with D uncertain. The V gene's germline CDR1 is MDHEN and CDR2 SYDVKM. The CDR3 consists of 14 residues. Trimming took off 3 bases at V and 5 bases at J, with 10 bases between the two ends. The CDR3 reads CASSLFSLNEKLFF. The CDR3 nucleotides read TGTGCCAGCAGTTTGTTCTCGCTAAATGAAAAACTGTTTTTT.

This clonotype was observed at least ten times. The chain recombines TRBV29-1 with TRBJ2-1; no reliable D call. The CDR3 spans 14 residues. Germline values: CDR1 SQVTM, CDR2 ANQGSEA. The germline V and J ends were trimmed by 5 bases and 6 bases, with 17 bases remaining between them. The CDR3 sequence: CSVRAMAGGNEQFF. The CDR3 DNA is TGCAGCGTTAGGGCTATGGCAGGCGGCAATGAGCAGTTCTTC.

The chain carries TRBV20-1 and TRBJ1-5, with no clear D. Trimming stripped 5 bases from V and 4 bases from J, with 12 bases between. The CDR3 sequence is 13 residues long. Germline V gene lookup returns CDR1 DFQATT and CDR2 SNEGSKA (reference sequence). The CDR3 is CSAPKRRNQPQHF. The CDR3 bases are TGCAGTGCTCCGAAGCGCAGAAATCAGCCCCAGCATTTT.

The CDR3 sequence: CASSLQGTNRSPLHF. DNA of the CDR3: TGTGCCAGCAGCTTACAAGGGACAAATCGTTCACCCCTCCACTTT. This chain joins TRBV7-3 and TRBJ1-6, with D possibly being TRBD1 (6 bases). Per the germline V gene, CDR1 is SGHTA and CDR2 is FQGTGA. V was clipped by 2 bases and J by 9 bases, with 14 bases between them. The CDR3 is 15 residues long. The complete variable domain, with remaining parts taken from reference TRBV7-3 and TRBJ1-6, reads GAGVSQTPSNKVTEKGKYVELRCDPISGHTALYWYRQSLGQGPEFLIYFQGTGAADDSGLPNDRFFAVRPEGSVSTLKIQRTERGDSAVYLCASSLQGTNRSPLHFGNGTRLTVT.

This clonotype has a handful of counts. The V and J genes are TRBV20-1 and TRBJ2-5; D call uncertain. Germline CDR1 is DFQATT and CDR2 is SNEGSKA (reference sequence). The CDR3 is 18 residues long. The germline V and J ends were trimmed by 2 bases and 5 bases, with 27 bases remaining between them. CDR3 nucleotides: TGCAGTGCTAGACCCGACCCGGAGACGCCCGCGGTCGGGGAGACCCAGTACTTC. It is translated as CSARPDPETPAVGETQYF.

The chain joins TRBV5-1 to TRBJ2-7; D is perhaps TRBD1 or TRBD2 (5 bases each). The germline V gene encodes CDR1 SGHRS and CDR2 YFSETQ. V lost 5 bases, J lost 5 bases, and 20 bases lay in between. This CDR3 comprises 15 residues. The CDR3 DNA follows: TGCGCCAGCAGGGTCGGGACCCCCCAGCGCCACGAGCAGTACTTC. Encoded protein: CASRVGTPQRHEQYF.

This chain links TRBV10-1 with TRBJ1-1; D uncertain. The CDR3 is 13 amino acids. Trimming shortened V by 3 bases and J by 0 bases, and 5 bases separated the two germline ends. CDR1 is WNHNN and CDR2 is SYGVQD in the germline V gene (reference sequence). The CDR3 nucleotides are TGCGCCAGCAGTGAATCTATGAACACTGAAGCTTTCTTT. Residues: CASSESMNTEAFF.

V and J are TRBV5-1 and TRBJ1-5; D not certain. Germline V gives CDR1 SGHRS, CDR2 YFSETQ. This CDR3 has 15 amino acids. V was clipped by 5 bases and J by 0 bases, with 12 bases between them. The CDR3 bases are TGCGCCAGCAGACGTACACCAAATAGCAATCAGCCCCAGCATTTT. It specifies CASRRTPNSNQPQHF.

This clonotype was seen only a few times. This chain connects TRBV11-2 to TRBJ1-1, with unresolved D. Germline V gene lookup returns CDR1 SGHAT and CDR2 FQNNGV. V was clipped by 8 bases and J by 3 bases, with 16 bases between them. The CDR3 covers 14 residues. CDR3 sequence (DNA): TGTGCCAGCGCGAACGTGCGGGAAGACACTGAAGCTTTCTTT. Translating it yields CASANVREDTEAFF.

This clonotype has just a few counts. V is TRBV6-2 or TRBV6-3 and J is TRBJ2-5; TRBD2 agrees at 7 bases. The J segment lost 5 bases and the V segment lost 2 bases, leaving 2 bases of the junction unmatched. Germline V lookup: CDR1 MNHEY, CDR2 SVGEGT. This CDR3 region has 13 residues. CDR3 nucleotides: TGTGCCAGCAGTTACGGAGCGGGGGAGACCCAGTACTTC. Translating gives CASSYGAGETQYF.

This clonotype was detected a few times. The V gene is TRBV7-2, the J gene TRBJ1-1; D unclear. This CDR3 comprises 14 residues. Germline V CDR1 and CDR2: SGHTA, FQGNSA. V dropped 7 bases and J dropped 5 bases, with 17 bases sitting between them. DNA of the CDR3: TGTGCCAGCACCATTGTCCGAGGGAGGACTGAAGCTTTCTTT. Translating gives CASTIVRGRTEAFF.

This clonotype was observed a handful of times. The V and J genes are TRBV5-1 and TRBJ1-6, with 8 bases fitting TRBD1. CDR1 is SGHRS, CDR2 YFSETQ, per germline. J was trimmed by 5 bases and V by 4 bases; bases with no gene match: 2. The CDR3 covers 14 residues. CDR3 DNA: TGCGCCAGCAGCGTACAGGGGGATAATTCACCCCTCCACTTT. Translation gives CASSVQGDNSPLHF.

In its sample, this clonotype was seen many times. V and J are TRBV7-9 and TRBJ2-3; D not certain. This CDR3 comprises 14 residues. CDR1 is SEHNR, CDR2 FQNEAQ, per germline (reference sequence). V was shortened by 6 bases and J by 1 base, with 11 bases between the two germline ends. This CDR3 is CASSSGWGTDTQYF. DNA of the CDR3: TGTGCCAGCAGTTCCGGATGGGGCACAGATACGCAGTATTTT. The complete variable domain, with remaining parts taken from reference TRBV7-9 and TRBJ2-3, reads DTGVSQNPRHKITKRGQNVTFRCDPISEHNRLYWYRQTLGQGPEFLTYFQNEAQLEKSRLLSDRFSAERPKGSFSTLEIQRTEQGDSAMYLCASSSGWGTDTQYFGPGTRLTVL.

The chain is built from TRBV15 and TRBJ1-2; tentatively, D is TRBD1 (6 bases). Germline CDR1 is LNHNV and CDR2 is YYDKDF (reference sequence). The V end lost 5 bases, the J end lost 5 bases, and 15 bases lay between the germline ends. The CDR3 totals 14 residues. The CDR3 nucleotides are TGTGCCACCAGCCCCACCCGGGGGCGGTATGGCTACACCTTC. Translated: CATSPTRGRYGYTF.

The V call is TRBV5-1, the J call TRBJ2-1, with D possibly TRBD2 on 6 matching bases. The CDR3 sequence is 13 residues long. Germline loops: CDR1 SGHRS, CDR2 YFSETQ. The germline V and J ends were trimmed by 4 bases and 7 bases, with 12 bases remaining between them. CDR3 sequence reads: CASSKTSLNEQFF. CDR3 coding DNA: TGCGCCAGCAGCAAGACTAGTTTAAATGAGCAGTTCTTC.

This clonotype was counted between two and nine times. The chain has TRBV30 and TRBJ1-1, with unresolved D. V was shortened by 4 bases and J by 1 base, with 4 bases between the two germline ends. The CDR3 has 11 residues. Germline CDR1 and CDR2: GTSNPN and SVGIG (reference sequence). The DNA of the CDR3 is TGTGCCTGGACGACGAACACTGAAGCTTTCTTT. Its translation is CAWTTNTEAFF.

This clonotype appeared a few times. This chain uses TRBV9 with TRBJ2-2; D call uncertain. The length of the CDR3 is 13 residues. V was clipped by 3 bases and J by 5 bases, with 8 bases between them. The V gene's germline CDR1 is SGDLS and CDR2 YYNGEE. The CDR3 DNA is TGTGCCAGCAGCGGGGGTCGGACCGGGGAGCTGTTTTTT. This codes for CASSGGRTGELFF. The full variable domain, its missing parts supplied by reference TRBV9 and TRBJ2-2, is DSGVTQTPKHLITATGQRVTLRCSPRSGDLSVYWYQQSLDQGLQFLIQYYNGEERAKGNILERFSAQQFPDLHSELNLSSLELGDSALYFCASSGGRTGELFFGEGSRLTVL.

The chain employs TRBV6-5 and TRBJ1-2; the D is unclear. Per the germline V gene, CDR1 is MNHEY and CDR2 is SVGAGI. V dropped 5 bases and J dropped 2 bases, with 15 bases sitting between them. This CDR3 spans 15 amino acids. The CDR3 reads CASSPRVGYNYGYTF. CDR3 coding DNA: TGTGCCAGCAGTCCTCGGGTGGGTTACAACTATGGCTACACCTTC.

The chain joins TRBV7-9 to TRBJ1-6; the D gene is possibly TRBD1 (5 bases). CDR3 length: 13 residues. With 10 bases removed from V and 9 bases from J, the gap between germline ends came to 16 bases. Germline CDR1 is SEHNR and CDR2 is FQNEAQ (reference sequence). This CDR3 is CATAGTVVSPLHF. DNA of the CDR3: TGTGCCACCGCCGGGACCGTCGTTTCACCCCTCCACTTT.

This clonotype was found a few times. The chain's CDR3 is CASSGAVKGNEQFF. In DNA, the CDR3 is TGTGCCAGCAGCGGAGCGGTAAAGGGCAATGAGCAGTTCTTC. The chain links TRBV9 to TRBJ2-1, with a tentative D call TRBD2 (5 bases). The germline CDR1 and CDR2 sequences are SGDLS and YYNGEE. This CDR3 has 14 residues. Trimming pared 3 bases from V and 6 bases from J, leaving 13 bases between.

J is TRBJ2-3 and V is TRBV7-2; 8 bases fit TRBD2. This CDR3 contains 16 residues. V trimming: 3 bases; J trimming: 0 bases; junction bases outside the gene matches: 5. Germline CDR1 SGHTA, CDR2 FQGNSA. CDR3 in amino acids: CASSFRSGGSTDTQYF. The DNA for the CDR3 is TGTGCCAGCAGCTTCCGAAGCGGGGGTAGCACAGATACGCAGTATTTT.